A single T cell receptor beta chain is shown here with its context. TRAV and TRBV primers primed cDNA for both TCRalpha and TCRbeta. Using a constant-region primer together with a V-primer adapter, TCRs were subjected to about 18 PCR cycles of amplification. Amplification of the isolated mRNA used in vitro transcription. TCRdb reanalysed the reads using MiXCR and keeps one entry per CDR3 protein. The sample records about 10,000 distinct CDR3 sequences, 50% to 65% being singletons. This record comes from a study of low-dose radiotherapy and immunotherapy resistance in tumors. Study-level information: On an every-two-weeks schedule, patients received intravenous nivolumab 240 mg, along with ipilimumab 1 mg/kg every six weeks. Aspirin was taken orally at 300 mg daily by patients, and this continued for four cycles from cycle 1 day 1.

V dropped 6 bases and J dropped 5; count of bases not matched to a gene: 13. CDR3 size: 16 residues. Germline V lookup: CDR1 SGHRS, CDR2 YFSETQ. Eligible patients had advanced solid tumors lacking tumor-infiltrating lymphocytes. The V and J genes are TRBV5-1 and TRBJ2-5; 10 nucleotides agree with TRBD1. The sequence came from a human donor with advanced metastatic prostate, ovarian, gallbladder or colorectal cancer (not recorded which). This table probably holds off-target reads from a library built for another chain. CDR3 protein: CASISNGQGVGETQYF. CDR3 sequence (DNA): TGCGCCAGCATCTCAAACGGACAGGGGGTAGGGGAGACCCAGTACTTC. The variable domain in full, with the rest retrieved from reference TRBV5-1 and TRBJ2-5, is KAGVTQTPRYLIKTRGQQVTLSCSPISGHRSVSWYQQTPGQGLQFLFEYFSETQRNKGNFPGRFSGRQFSNSRSEMNVSTLELGDSALYLCASISNGQGVGETQYFGPGTRLLVL.